This T cell receptor (beta chain) was profiled in a study of post-analysis software for immune sequencing data (dated by TCRdb to the mid-2010s). Background for the entire study: The recorded disease courses included relapsing-remitting, secondary progressive and progressive-relapsing multiple sclerosis, and some patients had no subtype annotation. A subset of samples was prepared in parallel using single-end sample barcoding, then pooled and co-amplified after Illumina adapter ligation. The patient repertoires were compared against more than 10 previously published healthy control repertoires obtained from donors aged roughly 6 to 25 years.

What the study reported, not specific to this receptor: Direct clustering with F measure showed strong co-clustering of samples prepared in the same batch, prompting a batch-effect correction. Multiple sclerosis patients had significantly lower normalized Chao1 diversity than controls, a result that suggests substantial peripheral T-cell clonal expansion. The multiple sclerosis patient group was slightly younger than the control group. A handful of TRBV segments, including TRBV5-6, TRBV5-1 and TRBV20-1, were significantly more frequent in patients than controls.

Concerning this clonotype itself: Its target antigen remains unknown. Nothing much larger sits one base from this clone, and base qualities are not available.

To demonstrate the VDJtools post-analysis software, the study profiled TCR beta repertoires from the peripheral blood of around 13 young patients with multiple sclerosis. Multiple sclerosis patients were children and adolescents aged about 6 to 15 years. Libraries were constructed by PCR. The sequencing machine was an Illumina HiSeq 2500. Unique molecular identifiers were incorporated into TCR beta cDNA libraries to reduce PCR and sequencing biases. Per 1 to 10 million input T cells, some 500,000 cDNA molecules were obtained, such that each molecule approximated one T cell. The patient libraries were prepared and sequenced with the same protocol used for the earlier healthy control dataset. Samples belonging to the same batch were prepared together, multiplexed and sequenced on a shared HiSeq lane. As for how the authors treated the data: Raw barcoded reads were processed with MIGEC, discarding single-read molecular identifier groups before consensus assembly and CDR3 extraction. VDJtools was used for post-analysis of the clonotype tables, and diversity was normalized by down-sampling every dataset to the size of the smallest sample. In repertoire overlap clustering, CDR3 amino acid sequences, but not nucleotide sequences, were matched to correct batch-related cross-sample contamination. TCRdb reran the public reads through fastp at Q25 and MiXCR, keeping productive beta chains. When rows share a CDR3 protein, they turn into one entry using the most common DNA and genes. TCRdb's processing, not the authors', yielded these V and J calls. This sample holds roughly 430,000 distinct CDR3 sequences; approximately 38% were observed only once. Of the sample, 6.5% to 8% falls within the top ten clones.

The V and J ends are trimmed by 0 bases and 2 bases, leaving 11 bases between them. Reading from cysteine to phenylalanine, the CDR3 counts 15 amino acids. CDR3 DNA only is kept here, 45 bases in frame from base 1. CDR1 and CDR2, looked up from the germline V gene, are SGDLS and YYNGEE. What was sequenced was blood. The sequence links TRBV9 to TRBJ1-2; no D gene is confidently identified. The origin of this receptor is a girl aged 2 to 10 with multiple sclerosis. The CDR3 here reads CASSVEGKDNYGYTF. The nucleotides are TGTGCCAGCAGCGTAGAGGGTAAAGACAACTATGGCTACACCTTC.